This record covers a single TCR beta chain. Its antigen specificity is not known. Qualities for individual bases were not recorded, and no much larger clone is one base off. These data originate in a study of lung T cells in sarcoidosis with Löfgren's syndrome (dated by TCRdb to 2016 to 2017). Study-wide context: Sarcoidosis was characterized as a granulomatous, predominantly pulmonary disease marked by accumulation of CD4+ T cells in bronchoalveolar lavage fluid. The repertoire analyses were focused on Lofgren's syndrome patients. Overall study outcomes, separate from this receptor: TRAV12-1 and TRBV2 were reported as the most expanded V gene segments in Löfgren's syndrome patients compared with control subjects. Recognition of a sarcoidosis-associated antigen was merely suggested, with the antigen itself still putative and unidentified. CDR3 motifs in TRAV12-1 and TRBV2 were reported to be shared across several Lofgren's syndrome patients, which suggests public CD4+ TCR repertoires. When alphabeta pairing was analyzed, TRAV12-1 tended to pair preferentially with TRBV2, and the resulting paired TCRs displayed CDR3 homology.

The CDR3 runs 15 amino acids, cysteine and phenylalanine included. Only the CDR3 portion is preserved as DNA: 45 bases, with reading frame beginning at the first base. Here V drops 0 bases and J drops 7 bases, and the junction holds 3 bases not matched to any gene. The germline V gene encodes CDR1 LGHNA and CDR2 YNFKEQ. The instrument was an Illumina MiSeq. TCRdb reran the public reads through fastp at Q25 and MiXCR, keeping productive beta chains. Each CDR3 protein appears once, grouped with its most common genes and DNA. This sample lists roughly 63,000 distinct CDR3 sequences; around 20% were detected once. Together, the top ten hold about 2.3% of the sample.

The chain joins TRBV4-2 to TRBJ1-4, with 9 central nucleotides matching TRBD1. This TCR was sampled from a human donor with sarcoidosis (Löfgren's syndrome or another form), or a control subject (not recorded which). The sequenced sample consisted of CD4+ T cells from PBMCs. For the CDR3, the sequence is CASSQDPGQGEKLFF. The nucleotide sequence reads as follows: TGTGCCAGCAGCCAAGATCCGGGACAGGGTGAAAAACTGTTTTTT.